The next 9 T cell receptor beta chains were all read from a single sample in a study of blood T cells in healthy people across ages. It was with a sample-barcoded 5' primer and a J-beta primer mix that a second PCR of roughly 7 to 12 cycles was run. One entry per CDR3 protein results from TCRdb running MiXCR on the 5' RACE reads. The sample lists over 1,500,000 distinct CDR3 sequences, about 49% occurring once. Sequencing was performed on blood. Every receptor here comes from a woman aged 40-49 years in good health.

The chain joins TRBV18 to TRBJ2-5; D not resolved. In germline, CDR1 is KGHSH, CDR2 LQKENI. Between the trimmed V and J ends, which lost 6 bases and 2 bases, there was a span of 13 bases. The CDR3 totals 14 residues. CDR3 in amino acids: CASSRMNFQETQYF. DNA for the CDR3: TGTGCCAGCTCCCGAATGAACTTTCAAGAGACCCAGTACTTC.

This clonotype was counted between two and nine times. The J gene is TRBJ2-5, the V gene TRBV9, with 8 bases fitting TRBD1. The V gene's germline CDR1 is SGDLS and CDR2 YYNGEE. CDR3 length: 15 amino acids. With 3 bases clipped from V and 5 bases from J, the junction kept 9 bases outside the gene matches. CDR3 sequence: CASSAGQGRFETQYF. In DNA form, the CDR3 reads TGTGCCAGCAGCGCAGGACAGGGAAGATTTGAGACCCAGTACTTC.

This chain uses TRBV4-3 with TRBJ2-7, with 7 bases fitting TRBD1. Germline V gives CDR1 LGHNA, CDR2 YSLEER. CDR3 length: 15 residues. The trim removed 1 base at V and 7 bases at J, leaving 10 bases unmatched. CDR3 sequence: CASSQGRQGGNEQYF. In nucleotides, the CDR3 is TGCGCCAGCAGCCAAGGGAGACAGGGTGGCAATGAGCAGTACTTC.

A single count supports this clonotype. V is TRBV6-6 and J is TRBJ2-1; 7 bases map to TRBD2. The J segment lost 6 bases and the V segment lost 2 bases, leaving 10 bases of the junction unmatched. This CDR3 contains 16 residues. The germline V gene has CDR1 MNHNY and CDR2 SVGAGI (reference sequence). CDR3 nucleotide sequence: TGTGCCAGCAGTTACCTGACTAGCCTTTCGGGCAATGAGCAGTTCTTC. This codes for CASSYLTSLSGNEQFF.

This clonotype has a single count. This sequence joins TRBV3-1 and TRBJ2-1, with 7 bases fitting TRBD1. CDR1 and CDR2 from the germline V gene are LGHDT and YNNKEL (reference sequence). The length of the CDR3 is 17 residues. Trimming removed 4 bases from V and 1 base from J; junction bases left unmatched: 10. The CDR3, as DNA: TGTGCCAGCAGCCCCATGGTGGGACAGCCTTCCTACAATGAGCAGTTCTTC. This gives the protein CASSPMVGQPSYNEQFF.

This clonotype occurred a few times. The chain links TRBV12-3 or TRBV12-4 to TRBJ2-6; 7 bases match TRBD1. The CDR3 covers 16 residues. J gave up 2 bases and V 3 bases, and 4 bases lay outside the gene matches. CDR3: CASSFKGGTGANVLTF. The CDR3 nucleotides read TGTGCCAGCAGTTTCAAAGGGGGCACTGGGGCCAACGTCCTGACTTTC.

This clonotype was counted between two and nine times. This chain links TRBV5-1 with TRBJ2-5; D is tentatively TRBD1 or TRBD2 (6 bases each). The CDR3 consists of 14 residues. CDR1 is SGHRS, CDR2 YFSETQ, per germline. V shed 4 bases and J shed 3 bases, with 13 bases lying between them. The CDR3 protein is CASSPDGGKETQYF. DNA of the CDR3: TGCGCCAGCAGCCCGGACGGGGGCAAAGAGACCCAGTACTTC.

The V gene is TRBV7-2, the J gene TRBJ2-1, with 15 bases aligning to TRBD2. V was clipped by 5 bases and J by 9 bases; unmatched bases: 11. The germline CDR1 and CDR2 sequences are SGHTA and FQGNSA. The CDR3 spans 17 residues. DNA for the CDR3: TGTGCCAGCAGCCGCATAGGACTAGCGGGGGGGCTGGGTGAGCAGTTCTTC. Encoded protein: CASSRIGLAGGLGEQFF.

The rearrangement uses TRBV6-5 and TRBJ1-1; 7 positions match TRBD1. V trimming: 5 bases; J trimming: 0 bases; junction bases outside the gene matches: 9. Per germline, CDR1 MNHEY and CDR2 SVGAGI. This CDR3 comprises 16 residues. CDR3 sequence: CASSIDRAVMNTEAFF. DNA for the CDR3: TGTGCCAGCAGTATCGACAGGGCCGTCATGAACACTGAAGCTTTCTTT.